Only a few counts were recorded for the clone carrying this TCR beta chain. The entry originates in a study of T cell clonotyping in hematopoietic cell transplantation. The data were produced by immunoSEQ multiplex PCR, yet TCRdb's version contains in-frame clones alone and is incomplete. The sample includes fewer than 3,500 clones, over 55% seen only once; the top ten take 20% to 25%. Recipients were bled about 28 days pretransplant and at posttransplant days 30, 100, 180. CDR1 and CDR2 from the germline V gene are MNHEY and SVGAGI. There are 15 residues in the CDR3. V was trimmed by 5 bases and J by 0 bases, leaving 13 bases between them.

This TCR came from a female patient younger than 45 who had an allogeneic stem cell transplant, so T cells may come from the graft donor. Some clones in this sample may be carry-over from other donors' samples. This rearrangement joins TRBV6-5 to TRBJ1-1; D remains ambiguous. Sequenced material: peripheral blood mononuclear cells, taken 30 days after allogeneic stem cell transplant. CDR3 protein: CASSTPAGLNTEAFF. Written as DNA, the CDR3 is TGTGCCAGCAGTACCCCGGCCGGCTTGAACACTGAAGCTTTCTTT.